Each of the 17 T cell receptor beta chains below was sequenced from the same sample in a study of blood T cells in healthy people across ages. The authors ran a second PCR of 7 to 11 cycles using a sample-barcoded 5' primer and a J-beta primer mix. TCRdb re-analysed the 5' RACE reads in MiXCR, keeping a single row per CDR3 protein. The sample carries over 300,000 distinct CDR3 sequences, about 49% recorded once. The source material was blood. These TCRs come from a man aged 60 to 69 in good health.

The V gene is TRBV18, the J gene TRBJ1-2, with no clear D. The CDR3 has 14 residues. V shed 4 bases and J shed 0 bases, with 9 bases lying between them. Germline assignment: CDR1 KGHSH and CDR2 LQKENI. The chain's CDR3 is CASSLGEANYGYTF. In nucleotides, the CDR3 is TGTGCCAGCTCACTCGGGGAAGCTAACTATGGCTACACCTTC. Based on the CDR3 plus reference TRBV18 and TRBJ1-2, the full variable domain is NAGVMQNPRHLVRRRGQEARLRCSPMKGHSHVYWYRQLPEEGLKFMVYLQKENIIDESGMPKERFSAEFPKEGPSILRIQQVVRGDSAAYFCASSLGEANYGYTFGSGTRLTVV.

This sequence joins TRBV2 and TRBJ1-5; TRBD1 might be the D (5 bases). V was cut by 0 bases and J by 7 bases, with 10 bases left in between. The CDR3 runs to 14 residues. Germline V gene sequence: CDR1 SNHLY, CDR2 FYNNEI. The CDR3 DNA sequence: TGTGCCAGCAGTGAAGCGGGTAGGGGACAGCCCCAGCATTTT. The encoded protein is CASSEAGRGQPQHF.

This chain joins TRBV7-2 and TRBJ2-7, with D possibly called TRBD1 or TRBD2 (5 bases each). The germline CDR1 and CDR2 sequences are SGHTA and FQGNSA. The CDR3 covers 17 residues. V dropped 5 bases and J dropped 0 bases, with 20 bases sitting between them. This chain's CDR3 is CASSNTLGGGSSYEQYF. In nucleotides, the CDR3 is TGTGCCAGCAGCAATACCCTCGGTGGGGGAAGCTCCTACGAGCAGTACTTC.

Comments on this clonotype: The junction and the germline gene differ at one end; a read error may be behind it. CDR3 protein: CASSFRGSSYNKQFF. CDR3 nucleotide sequence: TGTGCCAGCAGTTTCCGGGGCAGCTCCTACAATAAGCAGTTCTTC. The chain carries TRBV12-3 or TRBV12-4 and TRBJ2-1; either TRBD1 or TRBD2 may fit D (5 bases each). There are 15 residues in the CDR3.

This clonotype was seen a few times. V is TRBV6-2 or TRBV6-3 and J is TRBJ2-7, with 14 bases aligning to TRBD2. The V gene's germline CDR1 is MNHEY and CDR2 SVGEGT. The CDR3 is 14 residues long. Unmatched junction bases numbered 3, after V lost 5 bases and J lost 6 bases. This CDR3 is CASSKGLAGVEQYF. CDR3 in DNA: TGTGCCAGCAGTAAGGGACTAGCGGGAGTCGAGCAGTACTTC.

The chain is built from TRBV20-1 and TRBJ2-5; TRBD2 might be the D (5 bases). V lost 2 bases to trimming and J lost 0 bases, with 7 bases between them. Germline V gives CDR1 DFQATT, CDR2 SNEGSKA (reference sequence). This CDR3 comprises 13 residues. CDR3 nucleotide sequence: TGCAGTGCTAGATCGGGATACCAAGAGACCCAGTACTTC. Protein: CSARSGYQETQYF.

The genes are TRBV2 and TRBJ2-7; 11 nucleotides line up with TRBD2. The tail of the sequence fits TRBJ2-5 better, so the J call may be wrong. The CDR3 sequence is 15 residues long. From germline, CDR1 is SNHLY and CDR2 FYNNEI. CDR3 DNA sequence: TGTGCCAGCCACTTAGCGGGAGGGGGGCAAGAGACCCAGTACTTC. This translates into CASHLAGGGQETQYF.

The V and J genes are TRBV4-3 and TRBJ2-1, with D unresolved. This CDR3 region has 18 residues. Germline V CDR1 and CDR2: LGHNA, YSLEER. V lost 0 bases and J lost 0, with 15 bases in between. The CDR3 protein is CASSQDSNWEFSYNEQFF. The CDR3 DNA sequence: TGCGCCAGCAGCCAAGATAGCAATTGGGAATTCTCCTACAATGAGCAGTTCTTC.

A note on this clonotype: The junction departs from the called germline gene at one end, perhaps through a read error. The V gene is TRBV5-1, the J gene TRBJ2-1; the D call may be TRBD1 or TRBD2 (5 bases each). CDR3 length equals 15 residues. The germline V gene encodes CDR1 SGHRS and CDR2 YFSETQ. DNA for the CDR3: TGCGCCGGCAGCTTGGGGCCTAGCCAAGCGAATGAGCAGTTCTTC. Its translation is CAGSLGPSQANEQFF.

The gene calls are TRBV6-2 or TRBV6-3 and TRBJ1-5; no clear D. This CDR3 is 13 amino acids long. The V and J ends lost 7 bases and 2 bases respectively, with 9 bases between them. The germline gives CDR1 MNHEY, CDR2 SVGEGT. CDR3 nucleotides: TGTGCCAGCAAAGGTACGCGCAATCAGCCCCAGCATTTT. Translated: CASKGTRNQPQHF.

This rearrangement joins TRBV20-1 to TRBJ2-7; D could derive from TRBD1 or TRBD2 (6 bases each). The V end lost 6 bases, the J end lost 3 bases, and 18 bases lay between the germline ends. The germline V gene has CDR1 DFQATT and CDR2 SNEGSKA (reference sequence). This CDR3 is built from 14 residues. The CDR3 bases are TGCAGTGCCTCAGGGGAGTCGGGGGACTACGAGCAGTACTTC. It encodes CSASGESGDYEQYF.

On this clonotype itself: A read error may account for a junction end that differs from germline. V is TRBV28 and J is TRBJ2-7; D not certain. This CDR3 has 15 residues. Germline CDR1 is MDHEN and CDR2 is SYDVKM. This CDR3 is CASGLEADPTYEQYF. Here the CDR3 DNA reads TGTGCCAGCGGTTTAGAGGCGGACCCAACCTACGAGCAGTACTTC.

There are a few counts of this clonotype. V and J are TRBV3-1 and TRBJ2-3; a weak D match, TRBD2 (5 bases). V shed 4 bases and J shed 3 bases, with 14 bases lying between them. This CDR3 contains 15 residues. Germline-derived CDR1 and CDR2 are LGHDT and YNNKEL (reference sequence). The CDR3: CASSLSRTHTDTQYF. In DNA, the CDR3 is TGTGCCAGCAGCCTTTCGAGGACTCATACAGATACGCAGTATTTT.

This clonotype was observed many times. The rearrangement joins TRBV7-2 to TRBJ2-6, with D hard to call. The CDR3 length is 14 residues. Trimming took 6 bases from V and 2 from J, leaving 8 bases between them. From germline, CDR1 is SGHTA and CDR2 FQGNSA. CDR3 DNA sequence: TGTGCCAGCAGTCCGTCCCCTGGGGCCAACGTCCTGACTTTC. It encodes CASSPSPGANVLTF.

The V and J genes are TRBV20-1 and TRBJ2-1; the match to TRBD1 covers 9 bases. CDR1 DFQATT and CDR2 SNEGSKA come from the germline V gene (reference sequence). Trimming cost V 6 bases and J 9 bases; bases outside gene matches: 6. The CDR3 covers 12 residues. Here the CDR3 reads CSADTGGPEQFF. The CDR3 coding sequence is TGCAGTGCAGACACAGGGGGCCCTGAGCAGTTCTTC.

V gene TRBV7-7 combines with J gene TRBJ2-3; D may be TRBD2 (5 bases). CDR3 length: 18 amino acids. Germline V lookup: CDR1 SSHAT, CDR2 FNYEAQ (reference sequence). Trimming took 5 bases from V and 0 from J, leaving 21 bases between them. CDR3 region: CASSPSTNSGPSTDTQYF. CDR3 in DNA: TGTGCCAGCAGCCCTTCAACAAACAGCGGACCAAGCACAGATACGCAGTATTTT.

The rearrangement joins TRBV20-1 to TRBJ2-5, with D unclear. The J call may be in error: the DNA end matches TRBJ2-7 better. CDR1 and CDR2 from the germline V gene are DFQATT and SNEGSKA (reference sequence). The CDR3 contains 13 residues. This CDR3 reads CSATGSAQYEQYF. The CDR3 DNA follows: TGCAGTGCTACCGGTTCAGCCCAGTACGAGCAGTACTTC.